This T cell receptor (beta chain) was sequenced during a study of CD8 T cells in Susac syndrome. The CDR3 consists of 13 residues. V lost 9 bases and J 2 bases, leaving 14 bases between the germline ends. Germline CDR1 reads LNHDA; CDR2 reads SQIVND (reference sequence). With random hexamers, reverse transcription was performed on about 0.5 to 1 ug of RNA. TCRdb reprocessed the immunoSEQ multiplex PCR reads via MiXCR and lists one record per CDR3 protein. Of 75,000 to 80,000 distinct CDR3 sequences in the sample, roughly 94% were seen once. The chain is built from TRBV19 and TRBJ2-7; either TRBD1 or TRBD2 may supply D (5 bases each). This TCR derives from a human donor with Susac syndrome. Sequences were obtained from CD8+ T cells from PBMCs. CDR3 in DNA: TGTGCCAGCTCGGGGCGGCTTACCTACGAGCAGTACTTC. Amino acids: CASSGRLTYEQYF.